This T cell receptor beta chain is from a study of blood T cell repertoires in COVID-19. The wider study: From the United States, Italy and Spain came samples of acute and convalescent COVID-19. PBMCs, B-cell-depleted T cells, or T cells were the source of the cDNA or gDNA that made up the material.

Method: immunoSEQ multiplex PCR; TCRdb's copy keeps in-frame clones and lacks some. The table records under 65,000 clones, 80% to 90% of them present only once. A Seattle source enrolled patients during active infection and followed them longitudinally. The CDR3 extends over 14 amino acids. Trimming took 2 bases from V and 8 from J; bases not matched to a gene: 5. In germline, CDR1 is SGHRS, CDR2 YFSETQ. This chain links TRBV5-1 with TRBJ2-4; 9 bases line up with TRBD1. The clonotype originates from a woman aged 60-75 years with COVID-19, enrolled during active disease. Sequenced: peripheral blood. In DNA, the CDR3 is TGCGCCAGCAGCTTTGGGACAGGGCAGGACATTCAGTACTTC. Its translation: CASSFGTGQDIQYF.